The T cell receptor (beta chain) under discussion was sequenced for a study of cytomegalovirus exposure and HLA in healthy donors. With 60 Vbeta and 13 Jbeta primers, the PCR was carried out. TCRdb keeps only in-frame clones here, not all; method: immunoSEQ multiplex PCR. The sample carries some 96,000 clones, roughly three fifths recorded once. The CDR3 extends over 15 amino acids. V lost 0 bases and J 0 bases, leaving 8 bases between the germline ends. CDR1 SGHRS and CDR2 YFSETQ come from the germline V gene. Whole-study findings and limits: Association of a missense DCLRE1C variant with TCR beta V- and J-gene trimming was reported in a later analysis.

Turning to this clone: Its cognate antigen is unknown.

The chain carries TRBV5-1 and TRBJ2-3; D unresolved. Sequencing was done on a sample of PBMCs. This clonotype originated in a man aged 60 to 69 in good health and CMV-seronegative. The CDR3 sequence: CASSLVGTSTDTQYF. The CDR3 DNA sequence: TGCGCCAGCAGCTTGGTTGGTACTAGCACAGATACGCAGTATTTT.